A selection of T cell receptor beta chains follows, all from one sample in a study of cytomegalovirus exposure and HLA in healthy donors. Method: immunoSEQ multiplex PCR; TCRdb's copy keeps in-frame clones and lacks some. The table records 100,000 to 150,000 clones, around 75% of them present only once. The sequencing sample was made of PBMCs. Receptors were obtained from a man aged 55-75 years in good health and CMV-seropositive. The CDR3 runs from the conserved cysteine through the conserved F or W. A D gene is named only where the DNA matches it firmly. Clone size is stated in some rows and not others, as once, few, many or a class when expanded.

j_call	d_call	clone_size	v_call	cdr3_nt	cdr3_aa
TRBJ1-1	.	few	TRBV2	TGTGCCAGCTCCCGAGAGGTGAACACTGAAGCTTTCTTT	CASSREVNTEAFF
TRBJ1-1	.	.	TRBV28	TGTGCCAGCAGACGACAGGAGAGCGCTGAAGCTTTCTTT	CASRRQESAEAFF
TRBJ1-1	.	.	TRBV20-1	TGCAGTGCTAGACAATGGGAGGAGGCTTTCTTT	CSARQWEEAFF
TRBJ1-1	TRBD1	.	TRBV6-1	TGTGCCAGCGGTCGACAGGGGGCGAACACTGAAGCTTTCTTT	CASGRQGANTEAFF
TRBJ1-6	TRBD1	.	TRBV6-1	TGTGCCAGCAGTGACAGGGGGCAGGGTAATTCACCCCTCCACTTT	CASSDRGQGNSPLHF
TRBJ2-5	.	few	TRBV6-1	TGTGCCAGCAGTGAACAGCGCCAAGAGACCCAGTACTTC	CASSEQRQETQYF
TRBJ1-1	TRBD1	few	TRBV7-8	TGTGCCAGCAGCTTATCGAGACAGGGATTGGAAGCTTTCTTT	CASSLSRQGLEAFF
TRBJ2-5	TRBD2	.	TRBV4-2	TGTGCCAGCAGCCAAGGTTCTGTAGCGGGGGGGCCAGGAGAGACCCAGTACTTC	CASSQGSVAGGPGETQYF
TRBJ1-1	.	few	TRBV11-1	TGTGCCAGCAGCGCGGGAATAAACACTGAAGCTTTCTTT	CASSAGINTEAFF
TRBJ2-7	.	.	TRBV7-9	TGTGCCAGCAGCCCCTGGGGGAGGGAGCAGTACTTC	CASSPWGREQYF
TRBJ1-6	TRBD1	.	TRBV27	TGTGCCAGCAGCCATAAATCAACAGGGGGCGGGTCACCCCTCCACTTT	CASSHKSTGGGSPLHF
TRBJ2-7	TRBD1	.	TRBV29-1	TGCAGCGCTTTGACAGGGGGCTCCTACGAGCAGTACTTC	CSALTGGSYEQYF
TRBJ2-7	.	.	TRBV28	TGTGCCAGCAGTTTTGCATCTTCCTACGAGCAGTACTTC	CASSFASSYEQYF
TRBJ2-2	.	.	TRBV7-2	TGTGCCAGCAGCTTAGCGGGGGGGCCGGACGGGGAGCTGTTTTTT	CASSLAGGPDGELFF
TRBJ1-1	.	once	TRBV2	TGTGCCAGCAGTGGTCCCGTTCCTGAAGCTTTCTTT	CASSGPVPEAFF
TRBJ1-3	.	.	TRBV29-1	TGCAGCGTTGAAGACGCAGGGGACACCATATATTTT	CSVEDAGDTIYF
TRBJ2-1	TRBD1	.	TRBV10-2	TGCGCCAGCAGTGAGTCACAGGGGGTCTACAATGAGCAGTTCTTC	CASSESQGVYNEQFF
TRBJ2-7	.	.	TRBV19	TGTGCCAGTAGTATCTCCGCCCTACGAGCCTTCGAGCAGTACTTC	CASSISALRAFEQYF
TRBJ1-6	TRBD1	.	TRBV5-5	TGTGCCAGCAGCTTCACAGGGGAGAGGGGTTCACCCCTCCACTTT	CASSFTGERGSPLHF
TRBJ2-7	.	.	TRBV2	TGTGCCGGCGGACAGTATCTACACGAGCAGTACTTC	CAGGQYLHEQYF
TRBJ1-4	TRBD1	.	TRBV19	TGTGCCAGTAGTATAGCGGGACAGTCAAATGAAAAACTGTTTTTT	CASSIAGQSNEKLFF
TRBJ2-6	TRBD1	.	TRBV5-1	TGCGCCAGCAGCTTAGGGGACAGTTTCCCTGGGGCCAACGTCCTGACTTTC	CASSLGDSFPGANVLTF
TRBJ1-1	.	.	TRBV29-1	TGCAGCGCACGACCGGGAGGTATGAACACTGAAGCTTTCTTT	CSARPGGMNTEAFF
TRBJ2-5	.	few	TRBV2	TGTGCCATCCAGCCAGGGAGGTTGGAGACCCAGTACTTC	CAIQPGRLETQYF
TRBJ1-4	TRBD1	.	TRBV5-1	TGCGCCAGCAGCTCGGATGGACAGGGTAAAAAACTGTTTTTT	CASSSDGQGKKLFF
TRBJ2-2	TRBD1	.	TRBV6-1	TGTGCCAGCACCCGAGACAGGGTTACCGGGGAGCTGTTTTTT	CASTRDRVTGELFF
TRBJ1-1	.	few	TRBV5-1	TGCGCCAGCAGCTTGGCCTCAGGGGCAAACACTGAAGCTTTCTTT	CASSLASGANTEAFF
TRBJ2-6	.	few	TRBV5-1	TGCGCCAGCAGCTTAGAACAGGGTCTCTCCGGGGCCAACGTCCTGACTTTC	CASSLEQGLSGANVLTF